Below are 18 T cell receptor beta chains sequenced from a single sample in a study of radiotherapy plus CTLA-4 blockade in lung cancer. Assay used: immunoSEQ multiplex PCR; TCRdb lists only in-frame clones, some missing. The repertoire includes about 90,000 clones, about four fifths of them detected once, and about 14% sits in the top ten. The input for sequencing was peripheral blood, taken from a patient treated with radiotherapy plus ipilimumab. These receptors all come from a human donor with non-small cell lung cancer that progressed on radiotherapy plus ipilimumab.

The chain uses TRBV5-5 and TRBJ2-7, with 7 bases identical to TRBD1. This CDR3 region has 15 residues. Losses at the gene ends were 0 bases for V and 3 bases for J; bases not matched to a gene: 6. Per germline, CDR1 SGHKS and CDR2 YYEKEE (reference sequence). The CDR3 sequence is CASSLGGRTGYEQYF. DNA of the CDR3: TGTGCCAGCAGCTTGGGTGGACGGACAGGCTACGAGCAGTACTTC.

This clone was picked up a small number of times. This rearrangement joins TRBV6-5 to TRBJ2-3; unclear D gene. Trimming took 0 bases from V and 9 from J, leaving 10 bases between them. CDR3 length equals 13 residues. The germline V gene has CDR1 MNHEY and CDR2 SVGAGI. The chain's CDR3 is CASSYSAVETQYF. The CDR3 region has the DNA TGTGCCAGCAGTTACTCCGCGGTAGAGACGCAGTATTTT.

The chain links TRBV20-1 to TRBJ2-7; D gene uncertain. The germline V gene has CDR1 DFQATT and CDR2 SNEGSKA (reference sequence). Trimming removed 3 bases from V and 3 bases from J, with 6 bases in between. The CDR3 sequence is 11 residues long. The CDR3 region is CSARTNYEQYF. The DNA of the CDR3 is TGCAGTGCTAGGACCAACTACGAGCAGTACTTC.

The chain recombines TRBV2 with TRBJ1-1; D remains ambiguous. V lost 6 bases and J 1 base, leaving 9 bases between the germline ends. CDR1 and CDR2 (germline): SNHLY, FYNNEI. The CDR3 has 13 residues. CDR3 nucleotide sequence: TGTGCCAGCAGACCAGGACCGAACACTGAAGCTTTCTTT. It yields the protein CASRPGPNTEAFF.

This rearrangement joins TRBV7-9 to TRBJ2-3, with D maybe TRBD2 (6 bases). Deletions cut 3 bases from V and 2 bases from J, with 12 bases between. The CDR3 is made up of 15 amino acids. Germline V CDR1 and CDR2: SEHNR, FQNEAQ (reference sequence). The CDR3 here is CASSLTGGATDTQYF. In DNA, the CDR3 is TGTGCCAGCAGCTTGACCGGCGGGGCCACAGATACGCAGTATTTT.

In its sample, this clone was seen once. The V and J genes are TRBV9 and TRBJ1-3; the D is unclear. Between the trimmed V and J ends, which lost 0 bases and 2 bases, there was a span of 9 bases. This CDR3 region has 15 residues. Germline V gives CDR1 SGDLS, CDR2 YYNGEE. The chain's CDR3 is CASSVGVPTGNTIYF. The CDR3 nucleotides are TGTGCCAGCAGCGTAGGGGTGCCAACTGGAAACACCATATATTTT.

This clone was counted only a few times. The chain uses TRBV28 and TRBJ1-3; TRBD1 is a possible D gene (6 bases). CDR3 length: 15 amino acids. Germline V lookup: CDR1 MDHEN, CDR2 SYDVKM. Trimming took off 5 bases at V and 4 bases at J, with 15 bases between the two ends. CDR3 DNA: TGTGCCAGCAGTCCGTCCGGGACACAAGGAAACACCATATATTTT. Residues: CASSPSGTQGNTIYF.

This clone appeared once. The rearrangement joins TRBV7-2 to TRBJ2-7, with 8 positions matching TRBD2. The CDR3 loop spans 15 amino acids. V shed 4 bases, J shed 5 bases, and the junction held 10 bases outside the gene matches. In germline, CDR1 is SGHTA, CDR2 FQGNSA. The CDR3 protein is CASSWVGGGLDEQYF. Written as DNA, the CDR3 is TGTGCCAGCAGCTGGGTCGGGGGGGGCTTGGACGAGCAGTACTTC.

This chain joins TRBV11-3 and TRBJ1-4, with D possibly being TRBD1 (6 bases). The CDR3 is 12 residues long. Germline V gene data show CDR1 as SGHNT and CDR2 as YENEEA. Trimming removed 5 bases from V and 8 bases from J, with 9 bases in between. CDR3 nucleotide sequence: TGTGCCAGCAGCGACCAGGGGGAAAAACTGTTTTTT. Translation gives CASSDQGEKLFF.

The chain carries TRBV5-1 and TRBJ1-2; 7 bases line up with TRBD1. Germline CDR1 and CDR2: SGHRS and YFSETQ. J was trimmed by 8 bases and V by 4 bases; bases with no gene match: 8. The CDR3 covers 13 residues. The CDR3 DNA is TGCGCCAGCAGCCCCTCAGGGACAGAGGGCTACACCTTC. Its translation: CASSPSGTEGYTF.

This chain links TRBV9 with TRBJ1-1; D is unclear. CDR1 and CDR2 from the germline V gene are SGDLS and YYNGEE. The CDR3 extends over 14 amino acids. The V gene lost 0 bases and the J gene lost 4 bases, with 10 bases spanning the gap. The DNA for the CDR3 is TGTGCCAGCAGCGTAGCTACCGAGGGCACTGAAGCTTTCTTT. Translating it yields CASSVATEGTEAFF.

This clone was seen only once. The V call is TRBV6-5, the J call TRBJ1-1, with 7 bases lining up with TRBD1. V lost 7 bases and J lost 0; bases outside the gene matches: 8. This CDR3 is 15 amino acids long. Looked up from germline, CDR1 is MNHEY and CDR2 is SVGAGI. This CDR3 reads CASTQTGSMNTEAFF. The CDR3 coding sequence is TGTGCCAGCACCCAGACAGGGTCCATGAACACTGAAGCTTTCTTT.

V usage is TRBV25-1 and J usage is TRBJ2-1; 10 nucleotides line up with TRBD2. Germline lookup yields CDR1 MGHDK and CDR2 SYGVNS. The V segment lost 5 bases and the J segment 6 bases; nucleotides outside the gene matches: 7. This CDR3 has 15 residues. CDR3 DNA sequence: TGTGCCAGCAGTAGCGGGAGGGTTCTTGCCAATGAGCAGTTCTTC. Translation gives CASSSGRVLANEQFF. Together with reference TRBV25-1 and TRBJ2-1, the CDR3 gives the full variable domain: EADIYQTPRYLVIGTGKKITLECSQTMGHDKMYWYQQDPGMELHLIHYSYGVNSTEKGDLSSESTVSRIRTEHFPLTLESARPSHTSQYLCASSSGRVLANEQFFGPGTRLTVL.

J is TRBJ2-1 and V is TRBV7-3, with TRBD1 matching over 8 bases. The V and J ends lost 5 bases and 0 bases, in that order; junction bases with no gene match: 3. The CDR3 runs 15 residues. CDR1 is SGHTA and CDR2 is FQGTGA in the germline V gene. CDR3 nucleotide sequence: TGTGCCAGCAGCCCAGACAGGGGCTCCTACAATGAGCAGTTCTTC. The encoded protein is CASSPDRGSYNEQFF.

The genes are TRBV9 and TRBJ1-1; D not certain. Trimming pared 4 bases from V and 0 bases from J, leaving 13 bases between. The CDR3 totals 15 residues. The germline gives CDR1 SGDLS, CDR2 YYNGEE. The CDR3: CASSPRVVLNTEAFF. In nucleotides, the CDR3 is TGTGCCAGCAGCCCTAGGGTGGTCTTGAACACTGAAGCTTTCTTT.

This clone was seen just once. V gene TRBV14 combines with J gene TRBJ2-5; D is uncertain. Germline CDR1 SGHDN, CDR2 FVKESK. The V and J ends lost 3 bases and 2 bases respectively, with 13 bases between them. CDR3 length equals 15 residues. The CDR3 reads CASSQMKGIQETQYF. The CDR3 DNA follows: TGTGCCAGCAGCCAGATGAAAGGGATACAAGAGACCCAGTACTTC.

This rearrangement joins TRBV19 to TRBJ1-5; the D gene is possibly TRBD1 (5 bases). Germline CDR1 and CDR2: LNHDA and SQIVND (reference sequence). The CDR3 contains 14 residues. The V gene lost 10 bases and the J gene lost 1 base, with 14 bases spanning the gap. CDR3 sequence: CATRDKGSNQPQHF. The CDR3 coding sequence is TGTGCCACAAGAGACAAGGGGAGCAATCAGCCCCAGCATTTT.

The rearrangement links TRBV5-5 to TRBJ1-5; possible D gene TRBD1, 6 bases. CDR3 size: 16 residues. Germline assignment: CDR1 SGHKS and CDR2 YYEKEE (reference sequence). The V end lost 0 bases, the J end lost 3 bases, and 13 bases lay between the germline ends. CDR3 protein: CASSLAPGGLNQPQHF. The CDR3 DNA reads as TGTGCCAGCAGCTTGGCCCCCGGGGGCCTCAATCAGCCCCAGCATTTT.